The following is a T cell receptor (beta chain) sequence with its context. This clonotype showed up just a few times. The specificity of this receptor is unknown. The sample holds no much larger clone one base away, and base qualities are not on file. The CDR3 sequence holds 14 residues, the cysteine and phenylalanine included. Of all the DNA, just the CDR3 is kept, 42 bases in frame from base 1. V loses 2 bases, J loses 5 bases, and the germline ends lie 12 bases apart. Libraries came from 5' RACE. The instrument given in TCRdb is Illumina HiSeq 2000. Template switching introduced a universal primer binding site; the final cDNA contained a unique molecular identifier, enabling accurate counting of TCR cDNA molecules. Specific primers in the conserved constant-segment region were used to synthesize first-strand cDNA for TCR alpha and beta chains. To control for contamination, each cDNA library was double barcoded with a SMART-Mk sample barcode plus Illumina barcodes. TruSeq adapter sequences along with Illumina sample barcodes were introduced in two successive PCR steps. The Illumina HiSeq platform was used with custom primers to sequence TCR alpha and beta cDNA libraries. The authors processed their data as follows. MiGEC was used to process raw reads and extract unique molecular identifiers, and MiXCR was used to find CDR3 positions. For each individual, recombination models were inferred using an EM algorithm with the repgenHMM and IGoR tools. The analysis of shared clonotypes was done with the tcR package in R, with sharing normalized by the product of cloneset sizes. To study raw recombination without the effects of thymic and clonal selection, out-of-frame nonproductive sequences were analyzed. Using fastp trimming at Q25 and MiXCR clonotype assembly, TCRdb reanalyzed the public sequencing data and kept in-frame beta chains. Every distinct CDR3 protein forms one entry, paired with its most common genes and DNA. TCRdb, not the original authors, processed these V and J calls. The sample includes approximately 630,000 distinct CDR3 sequences, with under 8.5% observed a single time. 1.6% of the sample is held by the ten biggest clonotypes.

The data originate from a study of identical twins (dated by TCRdb to about 2016). For the wider study: The study deep-sequenced TCR alpha and beta repertoires from monozygotic twins, unrelated adults of various ages and cord blood to test whether fetal clonotypes persist. To rule out contamination, replicate twin experiments were performed at different times with different library preparation protocols. Overall study results and their limits: Invariant T cells such as MAIT and iNKT could partly confound zero-insertion analyses, although diverse VJ usage argued against such confounding for most clonotypes. Out-of-frame TCR alpha sequences shared between twins showed an excess of low generation-probability sequences compared with coincidental sharing between unrelated individuals. The excess sharing between twins in beta out-of-frame sequences was weaker because fewer shared sequences reduced the signal-to-noise ratio. In monozygotic twins, out-of-frame TCR alpha sharing was systematically underestimated by recombination models, although the models agreed with sharing between unrelated individuals. Conclusions relied on cross-sectional statistical analysis, since the same donors could not be followed over many years. Abundant cord blood beta clonotypes carried fewer insertions; young adult naive repertoires showed a weaker similar trend, while memory repertoires showed none.

Only healthy Caucasian donors were included. The twin cohort comprised three pairs of female monozygotic twins, all aged about 18 to 30 years. The RNA used for TCR libraries was isolated from peripheral blood mononuclear cells. This sample was also put to use in a study of yellow fever vaccine responses in identical twins. In that second paper, the authors write: The T cell response to vaccination in identical twins was reported by the authors to appear partly convergent and partly personalized. In identical twins, the study followed T cell clones that responded to the vaccine with precision.

The sequence is built from TRBV12-3 or TRBV12-4 and TRBJ2-5; the D gene is perhaps TRBD1, from 5 matching bases. The TCR originated in a woman in her late teens or twenties in good health. Sequencing used PBMCs. The nucleotide sequence is given as TGTGCCAGCAGTTTAAGGGGCGTGGAGGAGACCCAGTACTTC. It translates to CASSLRGVEETQYF.